The source of this T cell receptor beta chain is a study of blood T cell repertoires in COVID-19. Turning to the study itself: Both acute and convalescent COVID-19 samples were obtained from the United States, Italy and Spain.

In the source study's methods: Nucleated cell counts were estimated from reference gene primer amplification. Data came from immunoSEQ multiplex PCR; TCRdb stores just in-frame clones and leaves some out. The V and J calls and the clone size are those of that table, but D and trimming were determined from the DNA. The data hold under 400,000 clones, with roughly 85% observed a single time. CDR1 LNHDA and CDR2 SQIVND come from the germline V gene (reference sequence). The CDR3 runs 13 residues. Trimming stripped 1 base from V and 3 bases from J, with 6 bases between. Clinical history as reported by participants underpinned cohort assignment.

This TCR was sampled from a woman between 35 and 50 years old with acute COVID-19. The genes are TRBV19 and TRBJ1-2; D call uncertain. Sequenced: PBMCs or T cells enriched from blood (not recorded which). CDR3 protein: CASSIARDYGYTF. The DNA of the CDR3 is TGTGCCAGTAGTATAGCCCGGGACTATGGCTACACCTTC.